The entry below gives a single T cell receptor beta chain sequence along with its context. The data originate from a study of blood T cell repertoires in COVID-19. Profiled with immunoSEQ multiplex PCR; TCRdb holds only in-frame clones, not every one. The sample lists roughly 180,000 clones; 81% were seen once. The V segment lost 4 bases and the J segment 7 bases; nucleotides outside the gene matches: 14. CDR3 length: 17 residues. CDR1 and CDR2 from the germline V gene are LGHDT and YNNKEL (reference sequence). Donors were grouped by their self-reported clinical history. This TCR was sampled from a middle-aged woman with acute COVID-19. The chain is built from TRBV3-1 (or the pseudogene TRBV3-2) and TRBJ2-5; TRBD2 aligns across 11 bases. Input material: PBMCs or T cells enriched from blood (not recorded which). The CDR3 spells CASSRLSSGRSPGTQYF. The CDR3 coding sequence is TGTGCCAGCAGCCGCTTATCTAGCGGGAGGTCCCCAGGGACCCAGTACTTC.